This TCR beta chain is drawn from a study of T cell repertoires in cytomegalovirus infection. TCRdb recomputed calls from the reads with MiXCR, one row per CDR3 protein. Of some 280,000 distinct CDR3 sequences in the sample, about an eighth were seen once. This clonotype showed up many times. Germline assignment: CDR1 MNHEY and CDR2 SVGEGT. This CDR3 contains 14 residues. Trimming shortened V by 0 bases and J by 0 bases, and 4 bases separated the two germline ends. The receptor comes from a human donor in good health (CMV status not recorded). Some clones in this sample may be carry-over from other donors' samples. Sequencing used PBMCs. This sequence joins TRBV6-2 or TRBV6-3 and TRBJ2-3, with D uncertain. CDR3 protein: CASSYSTSTDTQYF. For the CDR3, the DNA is TGTGCCAGCAGTTACTCGACTAGCACAGATACGCAGTATTTT.